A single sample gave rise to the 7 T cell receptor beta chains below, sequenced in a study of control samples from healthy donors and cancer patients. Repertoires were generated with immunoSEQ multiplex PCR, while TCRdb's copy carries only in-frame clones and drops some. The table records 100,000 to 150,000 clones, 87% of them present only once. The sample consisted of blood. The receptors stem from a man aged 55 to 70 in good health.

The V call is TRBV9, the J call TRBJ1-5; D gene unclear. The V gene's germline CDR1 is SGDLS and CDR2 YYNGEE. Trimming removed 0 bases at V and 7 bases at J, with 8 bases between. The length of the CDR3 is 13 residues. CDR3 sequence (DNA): TGTGCCAGCAGCGTAGGCGAAGTCCAGCCCCAGCATTTT. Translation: CASSVGEVQPQHF. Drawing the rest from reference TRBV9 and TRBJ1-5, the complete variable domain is DSGVTQTPKHLITATGQRVTLRCSPRSGDLSVYWYQQSLDQGLQFLIQYYNGEERAKGNILERFSAQQFPDLHSELNLSSLELGDSALYFCASSVGEVQPQHFGDGTRLSIL.

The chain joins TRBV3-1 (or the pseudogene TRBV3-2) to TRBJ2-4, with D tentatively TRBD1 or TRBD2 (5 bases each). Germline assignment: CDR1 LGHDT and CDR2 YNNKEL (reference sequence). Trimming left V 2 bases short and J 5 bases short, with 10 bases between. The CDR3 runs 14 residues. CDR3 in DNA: TGTGCCAGCAGCCAAAACCCGGGGCAAAACATTCAGTACTTC. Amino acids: CASSQNPGQNIQYF.

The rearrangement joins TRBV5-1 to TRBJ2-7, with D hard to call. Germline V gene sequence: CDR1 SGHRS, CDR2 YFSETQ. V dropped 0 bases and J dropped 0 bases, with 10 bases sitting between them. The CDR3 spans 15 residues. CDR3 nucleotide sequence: TGCGCCAGCAGCTTGGAGGCACTGAGCTCCTACGAGCAGTACTTC. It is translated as CASSLEALSSYEQYF.

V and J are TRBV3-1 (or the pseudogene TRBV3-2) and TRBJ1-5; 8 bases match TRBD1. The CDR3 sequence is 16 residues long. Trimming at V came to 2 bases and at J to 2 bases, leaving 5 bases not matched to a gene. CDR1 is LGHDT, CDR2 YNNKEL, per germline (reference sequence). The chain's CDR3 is CASSQTGGIGNQPQHF. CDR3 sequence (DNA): TGTGCCAGCAGCCAAACAGGGGGAATCGGCAATCAGCCCCAGCATTTT.

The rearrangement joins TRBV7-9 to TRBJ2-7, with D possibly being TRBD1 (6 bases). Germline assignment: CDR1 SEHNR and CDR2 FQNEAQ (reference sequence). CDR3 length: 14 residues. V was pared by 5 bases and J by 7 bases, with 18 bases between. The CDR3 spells CASSAPIGGREQYF. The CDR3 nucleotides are TGTGCCAGCAGCGCCCCCATAGGGGGACGGGAGCAGTACTTC.

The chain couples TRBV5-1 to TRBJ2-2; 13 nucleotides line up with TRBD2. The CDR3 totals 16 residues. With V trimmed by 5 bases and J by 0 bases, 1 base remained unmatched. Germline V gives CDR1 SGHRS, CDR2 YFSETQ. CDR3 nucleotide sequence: TGCGCCAGCAGAGGGACTAGCGGGACGAACACCGGGGAGCTGTTTTTT. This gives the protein CASRGTSGTNTGELFF.

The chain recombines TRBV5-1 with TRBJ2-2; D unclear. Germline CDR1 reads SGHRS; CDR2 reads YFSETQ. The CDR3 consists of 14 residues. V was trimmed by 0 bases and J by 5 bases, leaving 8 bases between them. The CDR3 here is CASSLVWGTGELFF. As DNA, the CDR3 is TGCGCCAGCAGCTTGGTATGGGGTACCGGGGAGCTGTTTTTT.